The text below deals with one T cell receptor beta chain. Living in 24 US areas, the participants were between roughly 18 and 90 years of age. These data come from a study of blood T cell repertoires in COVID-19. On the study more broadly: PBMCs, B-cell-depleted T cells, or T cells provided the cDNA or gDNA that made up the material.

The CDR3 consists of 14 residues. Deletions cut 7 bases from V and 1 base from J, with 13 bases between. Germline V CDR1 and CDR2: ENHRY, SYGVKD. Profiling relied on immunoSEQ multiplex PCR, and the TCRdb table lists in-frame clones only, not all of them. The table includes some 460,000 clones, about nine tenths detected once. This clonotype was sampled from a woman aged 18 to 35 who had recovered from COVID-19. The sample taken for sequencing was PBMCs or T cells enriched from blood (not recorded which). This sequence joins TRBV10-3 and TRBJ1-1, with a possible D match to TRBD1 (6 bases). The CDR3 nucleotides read TGTGCCATCATGAAAGGGGGGGAGAACACTGAAGCTTTCTTT. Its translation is CAIMKGGENTEAFF.